One sample yielded the 6 T cell receptor beta chains listed below, sequenced in a study of blood T cell repertoires in COVID-19. Assay used: immunoSEQ multiplex PCR; TCRdb lists only in-frame clones, some missing. In the table there are under 300,000 clones, 88% of which are singletons. The sequenced sample consisted of PBMCs or T cells enriched from blood (not recorded which). These receptors all come from a woman aged 50 to 65 who had recovered from COVID-19.

The rearrangement uses TRBV2 and TRBJ1-2, with a possible D match to TRBD1 (6 bases). The CDR3 runs to 16 residues. V lost 3 bases to trimming and J lost 8 bases, with 22 bases between them. Germline CDR1 SNHLY, CDR2 FYNNEI. The CDR3 loop is CASSEGGATGSRGYTF. Here the CDR3 DNA reads TGTGCCAGCAGTGAGGGGGGGGCTACGGGCTCGAGAGGCTACACCTTC.

This CDR3 is CAWSWDTRNSPLHF. The CDR3 DNA reads TGTGCCTGGTCTTGGGACACCCGGAATTCACCCCTCCACTTT. V gene TRBV30 combines with J gene TRBJ1-6, with TRBD1 as a possible D gene (6 bases). Trimming took off 5 bases at V and 7 bases at J, with 15 bases between the two ends. CDR1 is GTSNPN, CDR2 SVGIG, per germline (reference sequence). The CDR3 has 14 residues.

The chain is built from TRBV10-3 and TRBJ2-5; TRBD2 aligns across 10 bases. The V gene's germline CDR1 is ENHRY and CDR2 SYGVKD. The V segment lost 2 bases and the J segment 5 bases; nucleotides outside the gene matches: 5. This CDR3 contains 15 residues. The CDR3 DNA is TGTGCCATCAGTGAGACTAGCGGGATAAGTGAGACCCAGTACTTC. This translates into CAISETSGISETQYF.

The chain has TRBV11-3 and TRBJ1-6, with TRBD1 matching 8 bases. CDR3 length: 16 amino acids. The junction had 13 bases not matched to a gene; V was cut back by 5 bases and J by 10 bases. Germline CDR1 SGHNT, CDR2 YENEEA. The CDR3 loop reads CASSQGTGLNGSPLHF. For the CDR3, the DNA is TGTGCCAGCAGCCAAGGGACAGGACTTAATGGCTCACCCCTCCACTTT.

This clone was detected a few times. This chain joins TRBV28 and TRBJ1-3; D is ambiguous. The length of the CDR3 is 16 residues. CDR1 and CDR2 (germline): MDHEN, SYDVKM. The V end lost 7 bases, the J end lost 0 bases, and 16 bases lay between the germline ends. The CDR3 loop reads CASMPHSSASGNTIYF. The CDR3 bases are TGTGCCAGCATGCCACACTCAAGCGCCTCTGGAAACACCATATATTTT. Combining the CDR3 with reference TRBV28 and TRBJ1-3 gives the whole variable domain DVKVTQSSRYLVKRTGEKVFLECVQDMDHENMFWYRQDPGLGLRLIYFSYDVKMKEKGDIPEGYSVSREKKERFSLILESASTNQTSMYLCASMPHSSASGNTIYFGEGSWLTVV.

This clone was observed a single time. This rearrangement joins TRBV2 to TRBJ1-1; D remains unclear. Trimming left V 5 bases short and J 5 bases short, with 6 bases between. Germline-derived CDR1 and CDR2 are SNHLY and FYNNEI. The CDR3 loop spans 11 amino acids. CDR3: CASSTGTEAFF. CDR3 DNA: TGTGCCAGCAGTACGGGGACTGAAGCTTTCTTT.